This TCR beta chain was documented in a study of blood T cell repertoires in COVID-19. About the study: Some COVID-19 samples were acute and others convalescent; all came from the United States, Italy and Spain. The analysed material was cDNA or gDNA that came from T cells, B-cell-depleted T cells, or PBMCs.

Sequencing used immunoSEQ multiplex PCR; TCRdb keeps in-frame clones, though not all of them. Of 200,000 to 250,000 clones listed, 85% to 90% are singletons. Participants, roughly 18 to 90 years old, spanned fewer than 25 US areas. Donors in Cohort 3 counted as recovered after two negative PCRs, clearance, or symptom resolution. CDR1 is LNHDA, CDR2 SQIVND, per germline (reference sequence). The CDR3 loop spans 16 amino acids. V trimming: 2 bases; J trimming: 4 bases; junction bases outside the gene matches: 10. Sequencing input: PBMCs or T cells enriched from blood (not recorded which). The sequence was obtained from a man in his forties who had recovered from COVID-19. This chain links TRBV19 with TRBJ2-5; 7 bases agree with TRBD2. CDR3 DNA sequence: TGTGCCAGTAGTATATCGATTGCGGGAGCGCTAGAGACCCAGTACTTC. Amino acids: CASSISIAGALETQYF.